The next 16 T cell receptor beta chains were all read from a single sample in a study of blood T cell repertoires in COVID-19. The data were produced by immunoSEQ multiplex PCR, yet TCRdb's version contains in-frame clones alone and is incomplete. The sample holds 110,000 to 150,000 clones, 86% seen once. Sequenced input: peripheral blood. The receptors were gathered from a woman in her sixties or seventies with acute or convalescent COVID-19.

V is TRBV30 and J is TRBJ1-1, with D perhaps matching TRBD1 (5 bases). The CDR3 has 13 residues. The ends were cut back, 0 bases at V and 1 base at J, with 6 bases in the middle. Germline loops: CDR1 GTSNPN, CDR2 SVGIG (reference sequence). Here the CDR3 reads CAWSVGENTEAFF. The CDR3, as DNA: TGTGCCTGGAGTGTAGGGGAGAACACTGAAGCTTTCTTT.

V gene TRBV4-3 combines with J gene TRBJ2-7; 10 nucleotides agree with TRBD2. Germline CDR1 LGHNA, CDR2 YSLEER. After removal of 0 bases from V and 3 bases from J, the junction contained 5 bases not matched to a gene. This CDR3 contains 16 residues. The CDR3 DNA follows: TGCGCCAGCAGCCAAGAAACTAGCGGGATGGACTACGAGCAGTACTTC. Translated: CASSQETSGMDYEQYF.

This sequence joins TRBV6-5 and TRBJ2-2, with D unresolved. The CDR3 is 15 residues long. V lost 0 bases and J 4 bases, leaving 9 bases between the germline ends. Looked up from germline, CDR1 is MNHEY and CDR2 is SVGAGI. CDR3 sequence reads: CASSYSILVTGELFF. As DNA, the CDR3 is TGTGCCAGCAGTTACTCGATTTTAGTCACCGGGGAGCTGTTTTTT.

The CDR3 coding sequence is TGTGCCAGCAGTTTCCGCCCGACTAGCACAGATACGCAGTATTTT. It codes for CASSFRPTSTDTQYF. The chain combines TRBV27 with TRBJ2-3, with D hard to call. Germline loops: CDR1 MNHEY, CDR2 SMNVEV (reference sequence). The CDR3 extends over 15 amino acids. The V end lost 3 bases, the J end lost 0 bases, and 10 bases lay between the germline ends.

This chain links TRBV5-1 with TRBJ2-2; 10 nucleotides match TRBD2. This CDR3 is built from 16 residues. The trim removed 4 bases at V and 4 bases at J, leaving 7 bases unmatched. Germline V gives CDR1 SGHRS, CDR2 YFSETQ. The CDR3 region is CASSPKRGGPTGELFF. The CDR3 DNA is TGCGCCAGCAGCCCCAAGCGGGGGGGCCCCACCGGGGAGCTGTTTTTT.

This chain uses TRBV7-9 with TRBJ1-1; the match to TRBD1 covers 7 bases. CDR1 is SEHNR, CDR2 FQNEAQ, per germline (reference sequence). The CDR3 has 16 amino acids. The junction had 10 bases not matched to a gene; V was cut back by 5 bases and J by 1 base. The CDR3, as DNA: TGTGCCAGCAGCCACCCAGGGGGTAGGGGGAACACTGAAGCTTTCTTT. As protein: CASSHPGGRGNTEAFF.

J is TRBJ1-1 and V is TRBV3-1 (or the pseudogene TRBV3-2); tentative D call: TRBD1 (6 bases). Per the germline V gene, CDR1 is LGHDT and CDR2 is YNNKEL (reference sequence). The CDR3 totals 16 residues. With 1 base removed from V and 9 bases from J, the gap between germline ends came to 21 bases. The CDR3 nucleotides read TGTGCCAGCAGCCAAGTCGGGGGGGCGATAGCCAAAAAAGCTTTCTTT. Translated, it gives CASSQVGGAIAKKAFF.

V gene TRBV27 combines with J gene TRBJ2-7, with D perhaps matching TRBD1 (6 bases). V shed 6 bases and J shed 1 base, with 16 bases lying between them. The CDR3 loop spans 15 amino acids. Germline values: CDR1 MNHEY, CDR2 SMNVEV (reference sequence). The CDR3 nucleotides read TGTGCCAGCAGATACTTACAGGGATCATCCTACGAGCAGTACTTC. Translation: CASRYLQGSSYEQYF.

This clone was found a few times. V and J are TRBV6-2 or TRBV6-3 and TRBJ1-3; TRBD1 matches at 10 bases. Germline assignment: CDR1 MNHEY and CDR2 SVGEGT. Trimming cost V 4 bases and J 2 bases; bases outside gene matches: 2. This CDR3 region has 15 residues. CDR3 in amino acids: CASSFGQGAGNTIYF. The CDR3 nucleotides are TGTGCCAGCAGTTTCGGACAGGGGGCTGGAAACACCATATATTTT.

The chain joins TRBV6-6 to TRBJ2-7, with 8 bases fitting TRBD1. This CDR3 is built from 15 residues. Germline loops: CDR1 MNHNY, CDR2 SVGAGI (reference sequence). V gave up 0 bases and J gave up 5 bases; unmatched junction bases: 6. For the CDR3, the DNA is TGTGCCAGCAGTTACTCGACAGGGGCTACCAACGAGCAGTACTTC. It specifies CASSYSTGATNEQYF.

V and J are TRBV4-3 and TRBJ2-1; D is perhaps TRBD2 (7 bases). Germline assignment: CDR1 LGHNA and CDR2 YSLEER. The CDR3 loop spans 15 amino acids. Trimming left V 6 bases short and J 8 bases short, with 20 bases between. This chain's CDR3 is CASSRGEGGPHEQFF. The CDR3 DNA reads TGCGCCAGCAGTCGAGGGGAGGGGGGGCCTCATGAGCAGTTCTTC.

The chain combines TRBV5-6 with TRBJ2-7, with 9 bases that match TRBD1. The CDR3 sequence is 15 residues long. V lost 2 bases, J lost 4 bases, and 7 bases stayed unmatched. CDR1 SGHDT and CDR2 YYEEEE come from the germline V gene. The CDR3 DNA reads as TGTGCCAGCAGCTTCCGTGGGACAGGGCTGTACGAGCAGTACTTC. Translated, it gives CASSFRGTGLYEQYF.

The sample holds one count of this clone. The rearrangement joins TRBV3-1 (or the pseudogene TRBV3-2) to TRBJ1-3; perhaps TRBD1 as D (5 bases). The CDR3 has 20 residues. Trimming removed 0 bases at V and 0 bases at J, with 21 bases between. Germline V CDR1 and CDR2: LGHDT, YNNKEL (reference sequence). The CDR3 DNA sequence: TGTGCCAGCAGCCAAGATTTAAGCAGGGTAAACACCCGCTCTGGAAACACCATATATTTT. Its protein product is CASSQDLSRVNTRSGNTIYF.

This clone has more than one count but fewer than ten. V and J are TRBV5-1 and TRBJ2-5; 7 bases line up with TRBD2. The CDR3 consists of 13 residues. Germline-derived CDR1 and CDR2 are SGHRS and YFSETQ. The junction had 7 bases not matched to a gene; V was cut back by 6 bases and J by 5 bases. Here the CDR3 DNA reads TGCGCCAGCAACCCTGTCGGGGGGGAGACCCAGTACTTC. Protein product: CASNPVGGETQYF.

The chain recombines TRBV9 with TRBJ2-2; tentatively, D is TRBD2 (7 bases). CDR1 SGDLS and CDR2 YYNGEE come from the germline V gene. The CDR3 has 16 residues. Between the trimmed V and J ends, which lost 2 bases and 2 bases, there was a span of 13 bases. As DNA, the CDR3 is TGTGCCAGCAGCGTGTTCGGGGGGCCAAACACCGGGGAGCTGTTTTTT. This codes for CASSVFGGPNTGELFF.

The chain recombines TRBV4-3 with TRBJ1-1, with TRBD1 matching over 7 bases. Germline CDR1 and CDR2: LGHNA and YSLEER. CDR3 length equals 14 residues. V lost 6 bases, J lost 3 bases, and 7 bases stayed unmatched. The CDR3 spells CASRLYTGDTEAFF. The DNA for the CDR3 is TGCGCCAGCAGACTATACACAGGGGACACTGAAGCTTTCTTT.